The next 10 T cell receptor beta chains were all read from a single sample in a study of post-analysis software for immune sequencing data (dated by TCRdb to between 2014 and 2017). The library was built by means of PCR. Sequencing used an Illumina HiSeq 2500. To reduce PCR and sequencing biases, unique molecular identifiers were built into the TCR beta cDNA libraries. TCRdb handled the public reads itself, with Q25 trimming in fastp and clone calling in MiXCR, and kept productive beta chains. Rows with one shared CDR3 protein collapse into an entry with the most common genes and DNA. Across this sample there are about 380,000 distinct CDR3 sequences, with approximately 38% seen only once. The ten largest clones take up roughly 12% of the sample. Antigens for these TCRs are unknown. What the authors observed across the whole study: Significantly higher frequencies in patients than in controls were found for roughly 5 TRBV segments, including TRBV5-6, TRBV5-1 and TRBV20-1.

Sequencing was performed on blood. The receptors shown here come from a girl aged 10-17 years with multiple sclerosis.

The chain employs TRBV3-1 and TRBJ1-1, with a possible D match to TRBD1 (6 bases). V lost 0 bases, J lost 10 bases, and 12 bases lay in between. There are 13 residues in the CDR3. CDR1 and CDR2 from the germline V gene are LGHDT and YNNKEL (reference sequence). CDR3 coding DNA: TGTGCCAGCAGCCAAGATCTAGTAGGGGGAGCTTTCTTT. Its translation is CASSQDLVGGAFF. Combining the CDR3 with reference TRBV3-1 and TRBJ1-1 gives the whole variable domain DTAVSQTPKYLVTQMGNDKSIKCEQNLGHDTMYWYKQDSKKFLKIMFSYNNKELIINETVPNRFSPKSPDKAHLNLHINSLELGDSAVYFCASSQDLVGGAFFGQGTRLTVV.

V gene TRBV7-2 combines with J gene TRBJ2-6; the D is unclear. The V gene's germline CDR1 is SGHTA and CDR2 FQGNSA. The CDR3 spans 15 residues. V lost 1 base and J lost 4, with 8 bases in between. CDR3 region: CASSLGLSGANVLTF. The CDR3 coding sequence is TGTGCCAGCAGCTTAGGGCTATCGGGGGCCAACGTCCTGACTTTC.

The J gene is TRBJ2-5, the V gene TRBV9; D uncertain. The CDR3 length is 13 residues. Germline V CDR1 and CDR2: SGDLS, YYNGEE. V lost 0 bases, J lost 9 bases, and 12 bases lay in between. DNA for the CDR3: TGTGCCAGCAGCGTAGCCGGGTTCCCGCCCCAGTACTTC. Translated, it gives CASSVAGFPPQYF.

As concerns this clonotype: Compared with germline, one end of the junction differs, possibly owing to a read error. The chain couples TRBV2 to TRBJ2-4; D is tentatively TRBD1 or TRBD2 (5 bases each). Germline V lookup: CDR1 SNHLY, CDR2 FYNNEI. The CDR3 extends over 12 amino acids. The CDR3 is CASKGRDHIRYF. The CDR3 bases are TGTGCCAGCAAGGGCAGGGACCACATTCGGTACTTC.

The chain links TRBV28 to TRBJ1-5, with a tentative D call TRBD1 (6 bases). The CDR3 consists of 13 residues. CDR1 and CDR2 (germline): MDHEN, SYDVKM. The CDR3 DNA follows: TGTGGGTCCAGGGAGGGGGGCGATCAGCCCCAGCATTTT. It encodes CGSREGGDQPQHF.

This clonotype was seen more than once but under ten times. V and J are TRBV11-1 and TRBJ1-2, with D uncertain. Germline values: CDR1 SGHAT, CDR2 FQDESV (reference sequence). The CDR3 sequence is 13 residues long. Trimming cost V 3 bases and J 4 bases, with 9 bases left between them. CDR3 in amino acids: CASSFPEGYGYTF. The CDR3 nucleotides are TGTGCCAGCAGCTTCCCAGAGGGCTATGGCTACACCTTC. The whole variable domain, remainder taken from reference TRBV11-1 and TRBJ1-2, is EAEVAQSPRYKITEKSQAVAFWCDPISGHATLYWYRQILGQGPELLVQFQDESVVDDSQLPKDRFSAERLKGVDSTLKIQPAELGDSAMYLCASSFPEGYGYTFGSGTRLTVV.

The chain has TRBV12-3 or TRBV12-4 and TRBJ2-7, with TRBD2 matching over 11 bases. V shed 3 bases and J 6 bases; nucleotides not matched to a gene: 22. This CDR3 is built from 20 residues. This CDR3 reads CASSLAYVVTSGVLGFEQYF. CDR3 sequence (DNA): TGTGCCAGCAGTTTGGCGTATGTGGTGACTAGCGGGGTTTTAGGATTCGAGCAGTACTTC.

V and J are TRBV20-1 and TRBJ2-4, with TRBD2 matching 7 bases. This CDR3 region has 17 residues. The J segment lost 3 bases and the V segment lost 3 bases, leaving 14 bases of the junction unmatched. CDR1 is DFQATT, CDR2 SNEGSKA, per germline (reference sequence). As DNA, the CDR3 is TGCAGTGCTAGTCAACCGGGACTAAAGAGGGGCAAAAACATTCAGTACTTC. Residues: CSASQPGLKRGKNIQYF.

This clonotype was seen a few times. The CDR3 spells CASSQSRYTEAFF. Here the CDR3 DNA reads TGTGCCAGCAGCCAAAGCCGTTACACTGAAGCTTTCTTT. The chain employs TRBV7-3 and TRBJ1-1; D not certain. Looked up from germline, CDR1 is SGHTA and CDR2 is FQGTGA. The CDR3 runs 13 residues. The V gene lost 5 bases and the J gene lost 3 bases, with 10 bases spanning the gap.

This clonotype was picked up a small number of times. This chain connects TRBV20-1 to TRBJ2-3; 7 bases align to TRBD2. The CDR3 runs 15 residues. V was pared by 2 bases and J by 0 bases, with 5 bases of the junction left unmatched. The germline CDR1 and CDR2 sequences are DFQATT and SNEGSKA (reference sequence). The CDR3 loop reads CSARSFGGSTDTQYF. CDR3 nucleotides: TGCAGTGCTAGATCCTTCGGGGGGAGCACAGATACGCAGTATTTT.